These 7 T cell receptor beta chains were sequenced from one sample in a study of T cell changes during pregnancy in multiple sclerosis. Libraries were prepared by immunoSEQ multiplex PCR; TCRdb keeps only in-frame clonotypes and omits some of them. The sample has about 67,000 clones, about 90% seen once. The source was peripheral blood, collected in the first trimester of pregnancy. The source of these receptors is a female donor with multiple sclerosis, enrolled in a pregnancy study.

V is TRBV1 and J is TRBJ2-5; TRBD2 is taken as the D call from the table, unchecked against the DNA. TRBV1 counts as a pseudogene. The CDR3 is 12 amino acids. This chain's CDR3 is CTSSQLGETQYF. CDR3 DNA: TGCACCAGCAGCCAGCTAGGAGAGACCCAGTACTTC.

This sequence joins TRBV19 and TRBJ2-1, with unresolved D. This CDR3 comprises 15 residues. V lost 0 bases, J lost 0 bases, and 6 bases lay in between. CDR1 LNHDA and CDR2 SQIVND come from the germline V gene (reference sequence). CDR3 sequence: CASSIDGSSYNEQFF. The CDR3, as DNA: TGTGCCAGTAGTATAGATGGTAGCTCCTACAATGAGCAGTTCTTC.

This clone has a single count. This chain joins TRBV10-3 and TRBJ1-5; 7 positions agree with TRBD1. In germline, CDR1 is ENHRY, CDR2 SYGVKD. This CDR3 has 20 amino acids. Trimming removed 3 bases from V and 0 bases from J; junction bases left unmatched: 17. The CDR3 nucleotides read TGTGCCATCAGTGAAGGTTATGAACAGGGGAGTGCATATAGCAATCAGCCCCAGCATTTT. It yields the protein CAISEGYEQGSAYSNQPQHF.

This clone was seen a single time. This chain links TRBV5-1 with TRBJ2-5, with D possibly matching TRBD2 (7 bases). Germline V lookup: CDR1 SGHRS, CDR2 YFSETQ. This CDR3 contains 17 residues. V shed 0 bases and J shed 2 bases, with 17 bases lying between them. The CDR3 loop is CASSLGGGRRVQETQYF. The CDR3 DNA is TGCGCCAGCAGCTTGGGGGGGGGCCGAAGGGTGCAAGAGACCCAGTACTTC.

The chain combines TRBV7-8 with TRBJ2-7, with TRBD1 matching 10 bases. The trim removed 5 bases at V and 2 bases at J, leaving 6 bases unmatched. Germline assignment: CDR1 SGHVS and CDR2 FQNEAQ. The CDR3 is 15 amino acids. CDR3 region: CASSLGTGETYEQYF. CDR3 in DNA: TGTGCCAGCAGCCTCGGGACAGGGGAAACCTACGAGCAGTACTTC.

The CDR3 region has the DNA TGTGCCAGCATAGGGGGAGGGCCGCGGGAGCAGTACTTC. It specifies CASIGGGPREQYF. V gene TRBV6-5 combines with J gene TRBJ2-7; TRBD2 is a possible D gene (7 bases). Germline CDR1 is MNHEY and CDR2 is SVGAGI. Trimming left V 7 bases short and J 7 bases short, with 17 bases between. The CDR3 contains 13 residues.

The chain recombines TRBV30 with TRBJ1-3; unclear D gene. Trimming left V 0 bases short and J 8 bases short, with 5 bases between. The germline CDR1 and CDR2 sequences are GTSNPN and SVGIG (reference sequence). This CDR3 is built from 11 residues. The CDR3 sequence: CAWSVRDTIYF. DNA of the CDR3: TGTGCCTGGAGTGTACGGGACACCATATATTTT.